These T cell receptor beta chains were read from a single sample in a study of regulatory T cells in long-lasting Graves disease. Each CDR3 protein is one row after TCRdb ran MiXCR on the multiplex PCR reads. Of hundreds of thousands of distinct CDR3 sequences in the sample, less than 20% were seen once. This sample also appeared in a second study, on T cells in Graves' hyperthyroidism and ophthalmopathy.

This specimen was peripheral blood mononuclear cells (PBMCs), taken at new diagnosis, from a patient treated with antithyroid drugs. These TCRs come from a woman aged 25 to 39 with Graves disease. CDR3s include the opening cysteine and the closing phenylalanine or tryptophan. D genes are given only for firm matches. For some rows the clone size is stated as once, few or many, or as a class when expanded; others skip it.

J: TRBJ2-5; V: TRBV6-2/TRBV6-3; D: .; size: .; CDR3: CASKRTAQETQYF; DNA: TGTGCCAGCAAGAGGACAGCCCAAGAGACCCAGTACTTC
J: TRBJ1-4; V: TRBV6-4; D: .; size: few; CDR3: CASSRSRNEKLFF; DNA: TGTGCCAGCAGTCGAAGCAGAAATGAAAAACTGTTTTTT
J: TRBJ2-3; V: TRBV6-7; D: TRBD2; size: .; CDR3: CASSYPEQREAKDTQYF; DNA: TGTGCCAGCAGTTACCCTGAACAGCGGGAGGCTAAAGATACGCAGTATTTT
J: TRBJ2-7; V: TRBV27; D: TRBD1; size: .; CDR3: CASSLLVGQGVGEQYF; DNA: TGTGCCAGCAGTTTGTTAGTGGGACAGGGGGTGGGAGAGCAGTACTTC
J: TRBJ2-7; V: TRBV30; D: .; size: few; CDR3: CAWSRDRTPYEQYF; DNA: TGTGCCTGGAGTAGGGACCGCACCCCCTACGAGCAGTACTTC
J: TRBJ2-3; V: TRBV5-1; D: TRBD1; size: .; CDR3: CASSQKTGTGTTDTQYF; DNA: TGCGCCAGCAGCCAGAAAACCGGGACAGGGACAACAGATACGCAGTATTTT
J: TRBJ1-1; V: TRBV3-1; D: .; size: .; CDR3: CASSQGWYTEAFF; DNA: TGTGCCAGCAGCCAAGGCTGGTACACTGAAGCTTTCTTT
J: TRBJ2-1; V: TRBV2; D: .; size: many; CDR3: CASSDPRKLAYNEQFF; DNA: TGTGCCAGCAGTGATCCTCGCAAGCTGGCCTACAATGAGCAGTTCTTC
J: TRBJ2-4; V: TRBV28; D: .; size: many; CDR3: CASSLLQTNLAKNIQYF; DNA: TGTGCCAGCAGTTTACTGCAGACAAACTTAGCCAAAAACATTCAGTACTTC
J: TRBJ1-2; V: TRBV15; D: .; size: many; CDR3: CATSRDAPKTSSGRVYGYTF; DNA: TGTGCCACCAGCAGAGACGCCCCCAAAACTAGTTCGGGGCGCGTCTATGGCTACACCTTC
J: TRBJ1-5; V: TRBV6-2/TRBV6-3; D: .; size: .; CDR3: CATKAGPLSNQPQHF; DNA: TGTGCCACTAAAGCCGGCCCGTTGAGCAATCAGCCCCAGCATTTT
J: TRBJ2-2; V: TRBV28; D: .; size: .; CDR3: CASSGRGRNTGELFF; DNA: TGTGCCAGCAGTGGCAGGGGTCGGAACACCGGGGAGCTGTTTTTT
J: TRBJ2-5; V: TRBV11-2; D: .; size: many; CDR3: CASSSSVSSETQYF; DNA: TGTGCCAGCAGCTCCAGCGTGTCCTCAGAGACCCAGTACTTC